This T cell receptor beta chain was sequenced for a study of blood T cells in healthy people across ages. Study-wide context: Template switching retrieved approximately one barcoded beta molecule for each two T cells. Study-level results: Among T cells, TCR beta diversity per million cells dropped roughly linearly as age rose. Researchers said unsorted PBMCs prevented a conclusive naive versus antigen-experienced comparison.

The V gene's germline CDR1 is SGHTA and CDR2 FQGNSA. The CDR3 is made up of 16 amino acids. Trimming took 5 bases from V and 5 from J, leaving 20 bases between them. About this clonotype itself: Antigen: not known.

A second PCR of about 7 to 12 cycles used a sample-barcoded 5' primer and a J-beta primer mix. A template-switch adaptor that had 12 random nucleotides put a tag on each cDNA molecule. TCRdb re-called the 5' RACE reads through MiXCR, storing one row per CDR3 protein. Counted here are some 1.8 million distinct CDR3 sequences, around 40% occurring once; the ten biggest clones make up around 23%. The rearrangement links TRBV7-2 to TRBJ2-3; D may be TRBD2 (6 bases). The sequencing input was blood. The sequence was obtained from a human donor in good health. The CDR3 sequence: CASSPSWGFGRDTQYF. The CDR3, as DNA: TGTGCCAGCAGCCCGAGCTGGGGGTTCGGGAGAGATACGCAGTATTTT.